Below, 32 T cell receptor beta chains from the same sample are listed, as sequenced in a study of T cells in women clearing cervical HPV infection. Assay: immunoSEQ multiplex PCR; the TCRdb copy retains only in-frame clones and omits some. This listing includes 36,000 or so clones. The sample consisted of blood buffy coat. The receptors were sampled from a woman between 18 and 70 years old with a cervical HPV16 infection that either progressed to CIN3+ or cleared (not recorded which).

Note on this clone: The read finishes 3 residues shy of the CDR3 end, and the germline J gene is used to complete it. This chain links TRBV6-2 or TRBV6-3 with TRBJ1-5, with TRBD1 identical over 10 bases. With V trimmed by 8 bases and J by 0 bases, 10 bases remained unmatched. The germline V gene encodes CDR1 MNHEY and CDR2 SVGEGT. The CDR3 spans 17 residues. The CDR3 protein is CASWDRGLWNSNQPQHF. CDR3 DNA, as far as it was read: TGTGCCAGCTGGGACAGGGGATTGTGGAATAGCAATCAGCCC.

To note about this clone: Read data end 3 residues before the CDR3 end; the end is taken from the germline J gene. The V gene is TRBV11-2, the J gene TRBJ1-2; a weak D match, TRBD1 (5 bases). Per the germline V gene, CDR1 is SGHAT and CDR2 is FQNNGV. Between the trimmed V and J ends, which lost 7 bases and 1 base, there was a span of 13 bases. CDR3 size: 14 residues. The CDR3 reads CASMGLRGNYGYTF. The DNA read from the CDR3 is TGTGCCAGCATGGGACTCCGGGGTAACTATGGC. Full variable domain (rest looked up from reference TRBV11-2 and TRBJ1-2): EAGVAQSPRYKIIEKRQSVAFWCNPISGHATLYWYQQILGQGPKLLIQFQNNGVVDDSQLPKDRFSAERLKGVDSTLKIQPAKLEDSAVYLCASMGLRGNYGYTFGSGTRLTVV.

Worth noting for this clone: Sequencing ends 3 residues short of the CDR3 end; the germline J gene provides the rest. The chain employs TRBV5-1 and TRBJ1-4, with 8 bases fitting TRBD1. Germline CDR1 reads SGHRS; CDR2 reads YFSETQ. V lost 5 bases to trimming and J lost 6 bases; unmatched junction nucleotides: 6. The CDR3 loop spans 14 amino acids. The CDR3 loop is CASRTGGADEKLFF. The sequenced part of the CDR3 DNA is TGCGCCAGCAGAACAGGGGGGGCGGATGAAAAA.

Remarks on this clone: The observed sequence ends 3 residues before the CDR3 terminus, with the missing tail filled in from the germline J gene. This chain links TRBV5-6 with TRBJ1-4; D call uncertain. Trimming cost V 1 base and J 0 bases, with 7 bases left between them. The CDR3 is 15 amino acids. Per the germline V gene, CDR1 is SGHDT and CDR2 is YYEEEE. Partial CDR3 DNA: TGTGCCAGCAGCTTGTACAGCCCAACTAATGAAAAA. It specifies CASSLYSPTNEK. The full CDR3 protein reads CASSLYSPTNEKLFF. Full variable domain (outside the CDR3, taken from reference TRBV5-6 and TRBJ1-4): DAGVTQSPTHLIKTRGQQVTLRCSPKSGHDTVSWYQQALGQGPQFIFQYYEEEERQRGNFPDRFSGHQFPNYSSELNVNALLLGDSALYLCASSLYSPTNEKLFFGSGTQLSVL.

The CDR3: CSVERQGSTQYF. CDR3 DNA, as far as it was read: TGCAGCGTTGAAAGGCAGGGAAGCACC. V is TRBV29-1 and J is TRBJ2-5, with a weak D call TRBD1 (5 bases). Read data end 3 residues before the CDR3 end; the end is taken from the germline J gene. CDR3 length: 12 residues. CDR1 is SQVTM, CDR2 ANQGSEA, per germline.

CDR3 amino acids: CASSLDRGNQPQHF. The part of the CDR3 DNA that was read is TGTGCCAGCAGTCTGGACAGGGGAAATCAGCCC. V gene TRBV7-2 combines with J gene TRBJ1-5, with 9 bases matching TRBD1. The CDR3 is cut off 3 residues early in the read; its end comes from the germline J gene. V was pared by 6 bases and J by 4 bases, with 4 bases of the junction left unmatched. Germline assignment: CDR1 SGHTA and CDR2 FQGNSA. The CDR3 extends over 14 amino acids. The full variable domain, its missing parts supplied by reference TRBV7-2 and TRBJ1-5, is GAGVSQSPSNKVTEKGKDVELRCDPISGHTALYWYRQSLGQGLEFLIYFQGNSAPDKSGLPSDRFSAERTGGSVSTLTIQRTQQEDSAVYLCASSLDRGNQPQHFGDGTRLSIL.

Turning to this clone: Coverage ceases 3 residues before the CDR3 finishes, and the germline J gene fills in the end. The chain employs TRBV5-1 and TRBJ2-7, with D perhaps given as TRBD1 or TRBD2 (5 bases each). This CDR3 has 14 amino acids. Germline CDR1 SGHRS, CDR2 YFSETQ. The germline V and J ends were trimmed by 5 bases and 3 bases, with 15 bases remaining between them. The covered CDR3 bases are TGCGCCAGCAGTTGGAGAGGGGCCGACTACGAG. Amino acid sequence: CASSWRGADYE. The whole CDR3 protein is CASSWRGADYEQYF.

CDR3 region: CASSPRESSYEQYF. The part of the CDR3 DNA that was read is TGTGCCAGCAGCCCCAGGGAGAGCTCCTACGAG. The J gene is TRBJ2-7, the V gene TRBV5-5, with D perhaps assigned TRBD1 or TRBD2 (5 bases each). Coverage ceases 3 residues before the CDR3 finishes, and the germline J gene fills in the end. V was cut by 4 bases and J by 0 bases, with 11 bases left in between. The CDR3 has 14 amino acids. The germline V gene has CDR1 SGHKS and CDR2 YYEKEE (reference sequence).

Regarding this clone: The observed sequence ends 3 residues before the CDR3 terminus, with the missing tail filled in from the germline J gene. The chain links TRBV5-1 to TRBJ1-2, with 8 bases aligning to TRBD1. With V trimmed by 2 bases and J by 4 bases, 7 bases remained unmatched. CDR1 is SGHRS and CDR2 is YFSETQ in the germline V gene. The CDR3 is made up of 15 amino acids. The CDR3 protein is CASSLIAGGSYGYTF. The CDR3 bases that were read are TGCGCCAGCAGCTTAATTGCAGGGGGCTCCTATGGC.

With regard to this clone: The CDR3 goes on 3 residues after the read ends, and that part is filled in from the germline J gene. The genes are TRBV29-1 and TRBJ1-1; D is perhaps TRBD1 (5 bases). Germline CDR1 and CDR2: SQVTM and ANQGSEA. This CDR3 spans 10 amino acids. The CDR3 loop is CSVREGEAFF. The CDR3 DNA, read in part, is TGCAGCGTTCGGGAGGGGGAA.

With regard to this clone: Sequencing ends 3 residues short of the CDR3 end; the germline J gene provides the rest. The chain has TRBV6-2 or TRBV6-3 and TRBJ1-4; 8 bases line up with TRBD1. J gave up 7 bases and V 6 bases, and 7 bases lay outside the gene matches. The V gene's germline CDR1 is MNHEY and CDR2 SVGEGT. The CDR3 contains 14 residues. The CDR3 bases that were read are TGTGCCAGCAGAGGACAGGGAGCGGGTGAAAAA. Translated, it gives CASRGQGAGEK. The whole CDR3 is CASRGQGAGEKLFF.

Notes on this clone: The read finishes 3 residues shy of the CDR3 end, and the germline J gene is used to complete it. The J gene is TRBJ1-2, the V gene TRBV7-8; D might be TRBD1 (6 bases). This CDR3 comprises 13 residues. The germline gives CDR1 SGHVS, CDR2 FQNEAQ. Here the CDR3 reads CASSVGQSYDYTF. The covered CDR3 bases are TGTGCCAGCAGCGTTGGACAGTCCTACGAC. The entire variable domain, with the rest obtained from reference TRBV7-8 and TRBJ1-2, is as follows: GAGVSQSPRYKVAKRGQDVALRCDPISGHVSLFWYQQALGQGPEFLTYFQNEAQLDKSGLPSDRFFAERPEGSVSTLKIQRTQQEDSAVYLCASSVGQSYDYTFGSGTRLTVV.

As regards this clone: The CDR3 extends 3 residues past the end of the read, so its final part is completed from the germline J gene. This chain connects TRBV7-9 to TRBJ1-1; D is perhaps TRBD1 (6 bases). This CDR3 spans 15 amino acids. With 5 bases removed from V and 1 base from J, the gap between germline ends came to 14 bases. Looked up from germline, CDR1 is SEHNR and CDR2 is FQNEAQ (reference sequence). The CDR3 is CASSPSGHQNTEAFF. The covered CDR3 bases are TGTGCCAGCAGCCCTTCGGGACACCAGAACACTGAA.

Remarks on this clone: The CDR3 extends 3 residues past the end of the read, so its final part is completed from the germline J gene. The chain couples TRBV10-2 to TRBJ1-1, with D uncertain. V lost 3 bases to trimming and J lost 4 bases, with 9 bases between them. Looked up from germline, CDR1 is WSHSY and CDR2 is SAAADI. CDR3 length: 13 residues. The CDR3 spells CASSELVTTEAFF. The CDR3 bases that were read are TGCGCCAGCAGTGAACTGGTTACCACTGAA.

In the case of this clone: The read finishes 3 residues shy of the CDR3 end, and the germline J gene is used to complete it. V is TRBV5-1 and J is TRBJ2-7, with D tentatively TRBD2 (6 bases). V was pared by 0 bases and J by 1 base, with 11 bases between. The CDR3 has 15 residues. The V gene's germline CDR1 is SGHRS and CDR2 YFSETQ. The sequenced part of the CDR3 DNA is TGCGCCAGCAGCTTGGGGGGGGACTCATCCTACGAG. Translation gives CASSLGGDSSYE. The entire CDR3 sequence reads CASSLGGDSSYEQYF.

Regarding this clone: The read is 3 residues too short to cover the CDR3 end, so that end is filled in from the germline J gene. The chain employs TRBV6-1 and TRBJ1-3, with TRBD1 as a possible D gene (5 bases). Germline V gene lookup returns CDR1 MNHNS and CDR2 SASEGT. CDR3 length: 16 residues. V was cut by 5 bases and J by 0 bases, with 14 bases left in between. The CDR3: CASSQGAENSGNTIYF. The sequenced CDR3 bases are TGTGCCAGCAGTCAAGGGGCAGAAAACTCTGGAAACACC.

To note about this clone: The read ends 3 residues early relative to the CDR3; the germline J gene fills the gap. V and J are TRBV20-1 and TRBJ1-6; D may be TRBD1 (6 bases). In germline, CDR1 is DFQATT, CDR2 SNEGSKA (reference sequence). The V end lost 1 base, the J end lost 1 base, and 17 bases lay between the germline ends. The CDR3 loop spans 18 amino acids. The CDR3 sequence: CSARAGQFPGSYNSPLHF. CDR3 DNA (partial): TGCAGTGCTAGAGCCGGACAGTTCCCAGGGTCCTATAATTCACCC.

As for this clone: Read coverage stops 3 residues before the CDR3 terminus; the germline J gene supplies the remainder. The chain joins TRBV5-1 to TRBJ1-5; TRBD1 matches at 8 bases. Germline lookup yields CDR1 SGHRS and CDR2 YFSETQ. V was clipped by 0 bases and J by 2 bases; unmatched bases: 7. The CDR3 runs to 17 residues. The CDR3 reads CASSLAPQGQGNQPQHF. The covered CDR3 bases are TGCGCCAGCAGCTTGGCCCCCCAGGGACAGGGCAATCAGCCC.

Comment on this clone: Coverage ceases 3 residues before the CDR3 finishes, and the germline J gene fills in the end. The gene calls are TRBV19 and TRBJ1-6, with 9 positions matching TRBD1. The CDR3 extends over 15 amino acids. Germline CDR1 and CDR2: LNHDA and SQIVND (reference sequence). V lost 4 bases to trimming and J lost 5 bases; unmatched junction nucleotides: 3. The CDR3 is CASSTGQGDNSPLHF. CDR3 DNA (partial): TGTGCCAGTAGTACGGGACAGGGAGATAATTCACCC.

About this clone: The read comes to an end 3 residues before the CDR3 does, leaving the germline J gene to fill in the end. The chain combines TRBV7-8 with TRBJ1-2, with 10 positions matching TRBD1. The junction had 7 bases not matched to a gene; V was cut back by 7 bases and J by 2 bases. Germline CDR1 SGHVS, CDR2 FQNEAQ. The CDR3 covers 15 residues. The CDR3 DNA, read in part, is TGTGCCAGCAACCCGGGACAGGGGTTGAACTATGGC. Amino acids: CASNPGQGLNYG. The full CDR3 sequence reads CASNPGQGLNYGYTF.

As concerns this clone: The read stops 3 residues short of the end of the CDR3; the missing end is completed from the germline J gene. The chain combines TRBV5-1 with TRBJ2-7, with TRBD2 as a possible D gene (6 bases). The CDR3 consists of 14 residues. V shed 4 bases and J shed 3 bases, with 14 bases lying between them. Germline V gives CDR1 SGHRS, CDR2 YFSETQ. CDR3: CASSPGDSFYEQYF. The covered CDR3 bases are TGCGCCAGCAGCCCGGGGGACTCTTTCTACGAG.

Turning to this clone: The read comes to an end 3 residues before the CDR3 does, leaving the germline J gene to fill in the end. The chain has TRBV7-2 and TRBJ2-5; 7 bases align to TRBD2. V lost 2 bases, J lost 2 bases, and 5 bases stayed unmatched. Germline lookup yields CDR1 SGHTA and CDR2 FQGNSA. The CDR3 totals 15 residues. The CDR3 bases that were read are TGTGCCAGCAGCTTAATGCGGGGGTCTCAAGAGACC. Its protein is CASSLMRGSQET. The full CDR3 reads CASSLMRGSQETQYF.

Note on this clone: The read finishes 3 residues shy of the CDR3 end, and the germline J gene is used to complete it. V usage is TRBV6-2 or TRBV6-3 and J usage is TRBJ2-3, with 10 bases lining up with TRBD2. The CDR3 loop spans 15 amino acids. Trimming removed 7 bases from V and 1 base from J; junction bases left unmatched: 5. Germline values: CDR1 MNHEY, CDR2 SVGEGT. CDR3 DNA, as far as it was read: TGTGCCAGCACCCAAGGGACTAGCGGCACAGATACG. It specifies CASTQGTSGTDT. The complete CDR3 reads CASTQGTSGTDTQYF.

Of note for this clone: The read ends 3 residues shy of where the CDR3 ends; the end is completed using the germline J gene. V gene TRBV18 combines with J gene TRBJ2-7; 7 bases match TRBD1. V lost 3 bases, J lost 0 bases, and 2 bases stayed unmatched. The CDR3 is 14 residues long. Germline V lookup: CDR1 KGHSH, CDR2 LQKENI. The CDR3: CASSPGTASYEQYF. The CDR3 DNA, read in part, is TGTGCCAGCTCACCGGGGACAGCCTCCTACGAG.

The CDR3 DNA, read in part, is TGTGCCAGCTCACCACTGAACAGGGGGAGCACAGATACG. Protein sequence: CASSPLNRGSTDT. The whole CDR3 reads CASSPLNRGSTDTQYF. This chain links TRBV18 with TRBJ2-3, with 8 bases matching TRBD1. The read gets to within 3 residues of the CDR3 end, and the germline J gene fills in the rest. Germline assignment: CDR1 KGHSH and CDR2 LQKENI. The CDR3 covers 16 residues. J lost 0 bases, V lost 1 base, and 3 bases had no gene match.

Of note for this clone: From the germline J gene comes the end of the CDR3, since the read stops 3 residues before it. The V and J genes are TRBV30 and TRBJ1-1; TRBD1 might be the D (5 bases). There are 13 residues in the CDR3. Germline V lookup: CDR1 GTSNPN, CDR2 SVGIG (reference sequence). The germline V and J ends were trimmed by 2 bases and 3 bases, with 10 bases remaining between them. The sequenced part of the CDR3 DNA is TGTGCCTGGAGTCAACAGGCCTACACTGAA. This encodes CAWSQQAYTE. In full, the CDR3 reads CAWSQQAYTEAFF.

Regarding this clone: The read ends 3 residues early relative to the CDR3; the germline J gene fills the gap. J is TRBJ1-1 and V is TRBV13, with 8 positions matching TRBD1. The V and J ends lost 5 bases and 2 bases, in that order; junction bases with no gene match: 4. The CDR3 spans 14 residues. Germline CDR1 and CDR2: PRHDT and FYEKMQ (reference sequence). The sequenced part of the CDR3 DNA is TGTGCCAGCAGCCGGGACAGGCCTAACACTGAA. Translating it yields CASSRDRPNTE. The entire CDR3 sequence reads CASSRDRPNTEAFF.

Remarks on this clone: The read ends 3 residues early relative to the CDR3; the germline J gene fills the gap. J is TRBJ2-4 and V is TRBV20-1, with 11 bases that match TRBD2. V shed 4 bases, J shed 1 base, and the junction held 6 bases outside the gene matches. This CDR3 is built from 16 residues. Germline V gene lookup returns CDR1 DFQATT and CDR2 SNEGSKA (reference sequence). The sequenced part of the CDR3 DNA is TGCAGTGCTACAAGTAGCGGGAGGGGGGCCAAAAACATT. Amino acids: CSATSSGRGAKNI. The complete CDR3 reads CSATSSGRGAKNIQYF.

Points on this clone: The read terminates 3 residues ahead of where the CDR3 ends, so the germline J gene completes it. The chain combines TRBV30 with TRBJ1-5; D is perhaps TRBD1 (6 bases). The germline V gene encodes CDR1 GTSNPN and CDR2 SVGIG (reference sequence). The CDR3 has 13 amino acids. The V gene lost 5 bases and the J gene lost 5 bases, with 13 bases spanning the gap. Partial CDR3 DNA: TGTGCCTGGGACCAGGGGTTGGATCAGCCC. Its protein product is CAWDQGLDQP. The whole CDR3 is CAWDQGLDQPQHF.

As to this clone: The read gets to within 3 residues of the CDR3 end, and the germline J gene fills in the rest. The chain has TRBV19 and TRBJ1-4; 9 bases map to TRBD1. Trimming cost V 5 bases and J 7 bases; bases outside gene matches: 5. Germline lookup yields CDR1 LNHDA and CDR2 SQIVND (reference sequence). The length of the CDR3 is 14 residues. Here the CDR3 reads CASSSGQGFEKLFF. Incomplete CDR3 DNA: TGTGCCAGTAGTTCGGGACAGGGATTTGAAAAA. Based on the CDR3 plus reference TRBV19 and TRBJ1-4, the full variable domain is DGGITQSPKYLFRKEGQNVTLSCEQNLNHDAMYWYRQDPGQGLRLIYYSQIVNDFQKGDIAEGYSVSREKKESFPLTVTSAQKNPTAFYLCASSSGQGFEKLFFGSGTQLSVL.

In the case of this clone: The DNA ends 3 residues before the CDR3 does, and the rest of the CDR3 is filled in from the germline J gene. This rearrangement joins TRBV7-2 to TRBJ1-2; TRBD1 is a possible D gene (5 bases). Trimming cost V 1 base and J 4 bases, with 10 bases left between them. CDR1 is SGHTA, CDR2 FQGNSA, per germline. The CDR3 loop spans 14 amino acids. Partial CDR3 DNA: TGTGCCAGCAGCTTAGAAAGGGGAAGCTATGGC. It yields the protein CASSLERGSYG. From start to end, the CDR3 is CASSLERGSYGYTF.

In the case of this clone: The read terminates 3 residues before the CDR3 end, so the remaining end is supplied by the germline J gene. The V call is TRBV20-1, the J call TRBJ2-7, with 7 bases that match TRBD1. This CDR3 contains 15 residues. Germline loops: CDR1 DFQATT, CDR2 SNEGSKA (reference sequence). V lost 0 bases and J lost 4; bases outside the gene matches: 9. Incomplete CDR3 DNA: TGCAGTGCTAGAGATCCCGGGACAGCCCTTTACGAG. Its translation is CSARDPGTALYE. The CDR3 in its entirety is CSARDPGTALYEQYF.